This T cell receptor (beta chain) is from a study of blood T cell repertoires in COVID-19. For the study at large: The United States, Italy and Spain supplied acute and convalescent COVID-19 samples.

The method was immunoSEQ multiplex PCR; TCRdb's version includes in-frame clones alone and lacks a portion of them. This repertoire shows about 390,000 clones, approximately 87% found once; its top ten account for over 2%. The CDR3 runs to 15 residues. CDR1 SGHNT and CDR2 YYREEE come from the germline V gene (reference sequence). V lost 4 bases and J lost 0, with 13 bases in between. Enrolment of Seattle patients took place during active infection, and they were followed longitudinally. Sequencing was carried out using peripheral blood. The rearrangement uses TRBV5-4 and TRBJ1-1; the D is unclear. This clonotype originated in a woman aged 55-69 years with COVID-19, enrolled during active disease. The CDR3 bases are TGTGCCAGCAGCAAAGCTACAGATTTGAACACTGAAGCTTTCTTT. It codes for CASSKATDLNTEAFF.